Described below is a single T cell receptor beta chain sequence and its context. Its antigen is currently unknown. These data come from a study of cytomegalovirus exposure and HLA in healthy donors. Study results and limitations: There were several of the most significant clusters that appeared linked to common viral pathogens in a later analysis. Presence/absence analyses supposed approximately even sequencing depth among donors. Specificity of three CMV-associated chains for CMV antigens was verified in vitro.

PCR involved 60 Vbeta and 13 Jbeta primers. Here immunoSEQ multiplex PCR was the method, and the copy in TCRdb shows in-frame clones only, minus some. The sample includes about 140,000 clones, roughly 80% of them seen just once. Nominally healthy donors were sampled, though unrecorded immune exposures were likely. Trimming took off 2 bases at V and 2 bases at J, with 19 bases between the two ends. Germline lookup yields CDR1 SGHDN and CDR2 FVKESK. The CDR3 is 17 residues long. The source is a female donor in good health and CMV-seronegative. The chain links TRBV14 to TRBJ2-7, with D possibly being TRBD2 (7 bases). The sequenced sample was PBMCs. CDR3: CASSQRWGGAPTYEQYF. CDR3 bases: TGTGCCAGCAGCCAAAGATGGGGGGGGGCGCCGACCTACGAGCAGTACTTC.